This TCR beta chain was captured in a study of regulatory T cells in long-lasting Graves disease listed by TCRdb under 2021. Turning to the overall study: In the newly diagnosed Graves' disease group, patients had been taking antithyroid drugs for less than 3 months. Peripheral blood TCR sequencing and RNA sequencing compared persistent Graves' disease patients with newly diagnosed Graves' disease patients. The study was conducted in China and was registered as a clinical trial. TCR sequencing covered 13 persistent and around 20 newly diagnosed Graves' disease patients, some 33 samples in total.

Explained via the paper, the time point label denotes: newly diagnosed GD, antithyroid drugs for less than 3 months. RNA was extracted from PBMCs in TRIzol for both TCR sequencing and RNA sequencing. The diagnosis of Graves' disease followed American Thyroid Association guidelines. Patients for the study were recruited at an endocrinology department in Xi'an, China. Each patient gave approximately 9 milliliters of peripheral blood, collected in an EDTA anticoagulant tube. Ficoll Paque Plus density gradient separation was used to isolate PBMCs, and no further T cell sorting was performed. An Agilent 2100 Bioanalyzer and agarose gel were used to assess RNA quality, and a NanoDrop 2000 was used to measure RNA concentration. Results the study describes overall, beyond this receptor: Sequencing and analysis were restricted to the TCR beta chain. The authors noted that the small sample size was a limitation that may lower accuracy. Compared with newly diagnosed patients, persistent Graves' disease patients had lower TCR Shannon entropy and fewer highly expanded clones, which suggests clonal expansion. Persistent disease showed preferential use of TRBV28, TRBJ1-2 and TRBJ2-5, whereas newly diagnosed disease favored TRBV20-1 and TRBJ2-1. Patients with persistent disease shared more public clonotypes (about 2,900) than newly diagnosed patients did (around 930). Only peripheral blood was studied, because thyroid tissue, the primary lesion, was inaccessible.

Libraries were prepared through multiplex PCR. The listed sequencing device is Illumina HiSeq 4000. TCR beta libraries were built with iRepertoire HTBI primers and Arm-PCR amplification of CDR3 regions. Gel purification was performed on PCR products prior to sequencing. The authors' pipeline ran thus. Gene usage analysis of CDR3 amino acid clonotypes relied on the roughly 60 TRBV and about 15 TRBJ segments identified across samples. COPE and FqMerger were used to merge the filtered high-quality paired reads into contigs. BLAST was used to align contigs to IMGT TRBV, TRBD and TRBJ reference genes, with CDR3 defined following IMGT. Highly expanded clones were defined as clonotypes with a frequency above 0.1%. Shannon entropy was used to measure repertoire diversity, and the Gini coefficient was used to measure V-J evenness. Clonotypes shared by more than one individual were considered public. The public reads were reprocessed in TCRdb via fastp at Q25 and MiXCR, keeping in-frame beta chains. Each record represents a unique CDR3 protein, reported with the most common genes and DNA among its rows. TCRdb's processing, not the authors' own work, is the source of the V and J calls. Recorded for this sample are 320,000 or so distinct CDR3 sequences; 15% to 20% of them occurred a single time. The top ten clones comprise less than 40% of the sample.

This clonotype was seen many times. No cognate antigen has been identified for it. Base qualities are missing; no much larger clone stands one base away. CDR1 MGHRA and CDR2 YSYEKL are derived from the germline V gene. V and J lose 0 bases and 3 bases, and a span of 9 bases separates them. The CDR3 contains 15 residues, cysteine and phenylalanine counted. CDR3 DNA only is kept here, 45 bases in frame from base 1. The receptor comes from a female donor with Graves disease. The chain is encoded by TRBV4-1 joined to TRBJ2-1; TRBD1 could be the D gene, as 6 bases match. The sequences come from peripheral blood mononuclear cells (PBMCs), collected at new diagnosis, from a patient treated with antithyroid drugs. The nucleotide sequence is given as TGCGCCAGCAGCCAAGACGACAGGCTCTACAATGAGCAGTTCTTC. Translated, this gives CASSQDDRLYNEQFF.